This T cell receptor (beta chain) was identified during a study of blood T cell repertoires in COVID-19. CDR1 is SNHLY, CDR2 FYNNEI, per germline. The CDR3 sequence is 14 residues long. The V gene lost 10 bases and the J gene lost 2 bases, with 18 bases spanning the gap. This clone was counted a few times. Profiling relied on immunoSEQ multiplex PCR, and the TCRdb table lists in-frame clones only, not all of them. The table shows almost 500,000 clones, with 80% to 90% occurring only once. Sequencing was performed on PBMCs or T cells enriched from blood (not recorded which). This clonotype was sampled from a woman aged 60-75 years who had recovered from COVID-19. The genes are TRBV2 and TRBJ2-7; maybe TRBD1 (6 bases). CDR3 loop: CATQPRRTAYEQYF. The CDR3 DNA reads TGTGCCACCCAACCCCGCAGGACAGCCTACGAGCAGTACTTC.